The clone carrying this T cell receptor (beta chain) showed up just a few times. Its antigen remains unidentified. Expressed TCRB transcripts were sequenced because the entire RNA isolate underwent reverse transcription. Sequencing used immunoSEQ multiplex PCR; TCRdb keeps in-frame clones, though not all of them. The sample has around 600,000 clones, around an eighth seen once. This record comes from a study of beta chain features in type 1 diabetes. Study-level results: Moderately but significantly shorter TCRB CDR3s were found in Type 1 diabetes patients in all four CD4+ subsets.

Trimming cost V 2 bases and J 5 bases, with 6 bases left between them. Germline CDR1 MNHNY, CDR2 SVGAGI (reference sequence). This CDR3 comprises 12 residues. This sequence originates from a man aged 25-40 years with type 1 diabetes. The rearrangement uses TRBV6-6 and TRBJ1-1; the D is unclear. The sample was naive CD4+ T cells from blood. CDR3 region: CASSYTHTEAFF. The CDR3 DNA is TGTGCCAGCAGTTACACACATACTGAAGCTTTCTTT.